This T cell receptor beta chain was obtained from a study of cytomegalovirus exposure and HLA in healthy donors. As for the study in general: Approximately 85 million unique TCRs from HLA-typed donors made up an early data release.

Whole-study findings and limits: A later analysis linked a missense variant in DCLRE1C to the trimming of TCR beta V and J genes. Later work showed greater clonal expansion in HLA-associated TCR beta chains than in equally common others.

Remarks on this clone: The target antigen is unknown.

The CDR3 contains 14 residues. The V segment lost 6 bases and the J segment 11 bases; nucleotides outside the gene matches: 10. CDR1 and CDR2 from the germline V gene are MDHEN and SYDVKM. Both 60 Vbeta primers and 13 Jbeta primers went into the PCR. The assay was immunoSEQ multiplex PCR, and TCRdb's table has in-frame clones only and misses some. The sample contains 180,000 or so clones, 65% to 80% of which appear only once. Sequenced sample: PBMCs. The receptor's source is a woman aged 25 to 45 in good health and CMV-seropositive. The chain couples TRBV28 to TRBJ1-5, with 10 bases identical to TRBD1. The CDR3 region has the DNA TGTGCCAGCAGCCAGACAGGGGGCTTCGCGGCCCAGCATTTT. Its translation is CASSQTGGFAAQHF.